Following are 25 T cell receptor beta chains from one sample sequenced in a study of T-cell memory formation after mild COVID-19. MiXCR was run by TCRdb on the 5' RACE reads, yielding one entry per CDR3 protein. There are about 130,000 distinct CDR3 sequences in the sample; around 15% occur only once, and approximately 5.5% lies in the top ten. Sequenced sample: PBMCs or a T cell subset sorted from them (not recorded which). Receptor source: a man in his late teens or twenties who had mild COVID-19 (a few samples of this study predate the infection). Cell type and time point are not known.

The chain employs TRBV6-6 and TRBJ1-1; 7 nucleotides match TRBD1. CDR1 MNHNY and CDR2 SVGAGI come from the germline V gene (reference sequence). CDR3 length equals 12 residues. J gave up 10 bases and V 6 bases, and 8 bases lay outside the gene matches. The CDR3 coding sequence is TGTGCCAGCAGCCGCGACAGGGAGACAGCTTTCTTT. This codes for CASSRDRETAFF.

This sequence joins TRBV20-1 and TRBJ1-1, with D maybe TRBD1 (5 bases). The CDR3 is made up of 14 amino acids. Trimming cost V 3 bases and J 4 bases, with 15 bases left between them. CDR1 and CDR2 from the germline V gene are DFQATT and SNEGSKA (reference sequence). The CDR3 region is CSARRTWGGTEAFF. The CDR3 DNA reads TGCAGTGCTAGGAGAACCTGGGGGGGCACTGAAGCTTTCTTT.

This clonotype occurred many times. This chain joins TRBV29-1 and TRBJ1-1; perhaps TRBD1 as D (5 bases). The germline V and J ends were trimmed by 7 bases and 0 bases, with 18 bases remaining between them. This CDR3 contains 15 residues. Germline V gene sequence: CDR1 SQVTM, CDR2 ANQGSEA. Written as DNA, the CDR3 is TGCAGCGGGTCCCAGGGCTGGGGTATGAACACTGAAGCTTTCTTT. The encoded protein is CSGSQGWGMNTEAFF. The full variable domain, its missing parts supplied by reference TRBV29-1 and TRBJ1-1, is SAVISQKPSRDICQRGTSLTIQCQVDSQVTMMFWYRQQPGQSLTLIATANQGSEATYESGFVIDKFPISRPNLTFSTLTVSNMSPEDSSIYLCSGSQGWGMNTEAFFGQGTRLTVV.

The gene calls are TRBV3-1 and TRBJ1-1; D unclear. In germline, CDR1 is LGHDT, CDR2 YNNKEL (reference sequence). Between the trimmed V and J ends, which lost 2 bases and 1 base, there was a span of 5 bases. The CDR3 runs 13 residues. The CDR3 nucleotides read TGTGCCAGCAGCCAATTTTCGAACACTGAAGCTTTCTTT. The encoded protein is CASSQFSNTEAFF.

CDR3 loop: CASSVGYGSYNSPLHF. In DNA, the CDR3 is TGTGCCAGCAGTGTCGGGTACGGCAGCTATAATTCACCCCTCCACTTT. The gene calls are TRBV2 and TRBJ1-6; D ambiguous. The CDR3 covers 16 residues. V was pared by 4 bases and J by 3 bases, with 13 bases between. CDR1 is SNHLY and CDR2 is FYNNEI in the germline V gene.

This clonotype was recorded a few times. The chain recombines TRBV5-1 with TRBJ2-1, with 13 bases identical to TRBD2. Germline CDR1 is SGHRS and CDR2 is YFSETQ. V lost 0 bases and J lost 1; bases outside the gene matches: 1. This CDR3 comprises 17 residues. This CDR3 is CASSLETSGGSYNEQFF. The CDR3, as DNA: TGCGCCAGCAGCTTGGAGACTAGCGGGGGGTCCTACAATGAGCAGTTCTTC.

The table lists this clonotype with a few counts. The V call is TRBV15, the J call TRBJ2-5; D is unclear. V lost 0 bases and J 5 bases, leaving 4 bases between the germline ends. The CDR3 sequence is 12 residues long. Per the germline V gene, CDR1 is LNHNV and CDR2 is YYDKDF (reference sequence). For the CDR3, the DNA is TGTGCCACCAGCAGAGATTGGGAGACCCAGTACTTC. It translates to CATSRDWETQYF.

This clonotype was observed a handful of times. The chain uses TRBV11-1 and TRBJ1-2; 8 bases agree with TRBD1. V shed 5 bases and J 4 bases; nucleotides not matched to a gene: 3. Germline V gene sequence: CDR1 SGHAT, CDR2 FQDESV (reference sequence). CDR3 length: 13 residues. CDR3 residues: CASSPDRAYGYTF. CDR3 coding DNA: TGTGCCAGCAGCCCGGACAGGGCCTATGGCTACACCTTC.

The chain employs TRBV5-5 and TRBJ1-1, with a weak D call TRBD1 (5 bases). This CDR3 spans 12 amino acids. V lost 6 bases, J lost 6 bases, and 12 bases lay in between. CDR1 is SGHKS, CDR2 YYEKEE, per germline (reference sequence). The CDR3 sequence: CASNTGGAEAFF. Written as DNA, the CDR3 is TGTGCCAGCAACACGGGGGGGGCTGAAGCTTTCTTT.

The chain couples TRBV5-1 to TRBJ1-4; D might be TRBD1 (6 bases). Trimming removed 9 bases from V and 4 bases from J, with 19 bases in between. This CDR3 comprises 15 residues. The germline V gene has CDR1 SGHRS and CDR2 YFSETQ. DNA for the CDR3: TGCGCCACTTCTAATCAAGGACAGCTTAATGAAAAACTGTTTTTT. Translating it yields CATSNQGQLNEKLFF.

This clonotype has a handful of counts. This CDR3 is CASSFPSTDTQYF. CDR3 DNA sequence: TGTGCCAGCAGCTTCCCAAGCACAGATACGCAGTATTTT. The J gene is TRBJ2-3, the V gene TRBV5-5; D gene ambiguous. CDR3 length equals 13 residues. V was shortened by 2 bases and J by 0 bases, with 4 bases between the two germline ends. Germline assignment: CDR1 SGHKS and CDR2 YYEKEE (reference sequence).

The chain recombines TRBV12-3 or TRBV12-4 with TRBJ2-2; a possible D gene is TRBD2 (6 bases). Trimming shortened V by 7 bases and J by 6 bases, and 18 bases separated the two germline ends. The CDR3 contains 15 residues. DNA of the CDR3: TGTGCCAGCAACTCAGCTCTGGGGGGTGCCGGGGAGCTGTTTTTT. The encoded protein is CASNSALGGAGELFF.

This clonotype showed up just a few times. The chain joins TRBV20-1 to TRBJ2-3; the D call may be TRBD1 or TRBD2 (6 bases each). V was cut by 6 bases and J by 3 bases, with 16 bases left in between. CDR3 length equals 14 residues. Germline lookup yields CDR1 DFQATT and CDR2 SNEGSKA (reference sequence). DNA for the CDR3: TGCAGTGCCCCGCGGGGCAGGGGAACAGATACGCAGTATTTT. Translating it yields CSAPRGRGTDTQYF.

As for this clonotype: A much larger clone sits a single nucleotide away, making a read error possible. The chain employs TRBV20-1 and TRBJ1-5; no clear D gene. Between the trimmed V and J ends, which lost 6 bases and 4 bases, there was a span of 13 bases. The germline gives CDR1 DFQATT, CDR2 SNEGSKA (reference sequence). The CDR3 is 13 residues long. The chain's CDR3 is CSATTGKNQPQHF. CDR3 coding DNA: TGCAGTGCCACGACTGGTAAAAATCAGCCCCAGCATTTT.

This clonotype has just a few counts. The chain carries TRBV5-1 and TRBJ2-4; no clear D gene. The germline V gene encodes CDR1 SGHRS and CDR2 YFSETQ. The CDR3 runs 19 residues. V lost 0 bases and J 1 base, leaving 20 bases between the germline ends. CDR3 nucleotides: TGCGCCAGCAGCTTGGCGGTCCCCATCCATAGAGGCGCCAAAAACATTCAGTACTTC. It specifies CASSLAVPIHRGAKNIQYF.

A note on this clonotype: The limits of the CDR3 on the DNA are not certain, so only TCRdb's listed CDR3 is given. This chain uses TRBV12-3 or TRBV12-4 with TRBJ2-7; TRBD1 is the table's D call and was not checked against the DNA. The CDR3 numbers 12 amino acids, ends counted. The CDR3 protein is CASSFGRGASYV.

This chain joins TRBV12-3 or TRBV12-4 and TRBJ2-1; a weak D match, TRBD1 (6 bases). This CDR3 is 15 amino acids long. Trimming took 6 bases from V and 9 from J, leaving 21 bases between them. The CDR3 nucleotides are TGTGCCAGCAGCCCTGGGGGCTCGACCCAGGGTGAGCAGTTCTTC. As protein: CASSPGGSTQGEQFF.

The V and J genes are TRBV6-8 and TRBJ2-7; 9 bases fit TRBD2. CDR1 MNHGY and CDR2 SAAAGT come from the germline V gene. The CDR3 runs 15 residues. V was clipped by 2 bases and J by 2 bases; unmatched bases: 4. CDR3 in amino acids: CASSYGVAGAYEQYF. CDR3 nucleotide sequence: TGTGCCAGCAGTTACGGAGTAGCGGGGGCCTACGAGCAGTACTTC.

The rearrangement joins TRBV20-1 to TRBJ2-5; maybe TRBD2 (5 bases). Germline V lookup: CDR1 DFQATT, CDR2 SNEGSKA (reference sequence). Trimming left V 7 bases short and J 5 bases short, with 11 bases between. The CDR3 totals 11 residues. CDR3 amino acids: CSVLVGETQYF. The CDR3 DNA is TGCAGTGTACTAGTAGGGGAGACCCAGTACTTC.

The CDR3: CASTQGGGETQYF. The DNA of the CDR3 is TGTGCCAGCACCCAGGGGGGAGGAGAGACCCAGTACTTC. The V and J genes are TRBV7-2 and TRBJ2-5; D may be TRBD1 (7 bases). This CDR3 is 13 amino acids long. The V gene's germline CDR1 is SGHTA and CDR2 FQGNSA. V gave up 7 bases and J gave up 4 bases, with 13 bases separating them.

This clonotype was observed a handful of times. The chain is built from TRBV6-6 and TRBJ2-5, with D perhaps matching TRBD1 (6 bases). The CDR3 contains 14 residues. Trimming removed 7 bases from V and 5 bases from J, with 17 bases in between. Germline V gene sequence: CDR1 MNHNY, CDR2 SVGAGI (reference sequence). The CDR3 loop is CASTLSGVLETQYF. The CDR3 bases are TGTGCCAGCACTCTCTCAGGGGTCCTCGAGACCCAGTACTTC.

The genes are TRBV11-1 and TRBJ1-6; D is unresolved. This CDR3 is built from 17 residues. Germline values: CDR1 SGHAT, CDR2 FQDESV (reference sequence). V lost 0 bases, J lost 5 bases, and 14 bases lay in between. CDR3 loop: CASSLASSTGNNSPLHF. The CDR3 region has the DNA TGTGCCAGCAGCTTAGCGAGTTCAACGGGGAATAATTCACCCCTCCACTTT.

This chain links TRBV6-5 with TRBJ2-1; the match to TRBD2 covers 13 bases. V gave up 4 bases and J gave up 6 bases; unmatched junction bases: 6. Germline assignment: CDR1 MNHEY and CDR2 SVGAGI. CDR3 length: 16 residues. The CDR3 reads CASSSPLAGGANEQFF. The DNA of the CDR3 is TGTGCCAGCAGTTCGCCACTAGCGGGAGGGGCCAATGAGCAGTTCTTC.

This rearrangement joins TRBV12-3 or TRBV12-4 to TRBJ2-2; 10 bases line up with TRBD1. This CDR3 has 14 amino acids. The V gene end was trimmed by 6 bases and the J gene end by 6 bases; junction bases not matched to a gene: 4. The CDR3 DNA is TGTGCCAGCAGCTGGACAGGGGGGGCCGGGGAGCTGTTTTTT. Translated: CASSWTGGAGELFF.

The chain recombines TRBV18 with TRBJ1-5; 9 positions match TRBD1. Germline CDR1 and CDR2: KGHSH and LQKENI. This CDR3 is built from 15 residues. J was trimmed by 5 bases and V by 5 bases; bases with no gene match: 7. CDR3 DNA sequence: TGTGCCAGCTCATCGGACAGGGGTCGGCATCAGCCCCAGCATTTT. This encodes CASSSDRGRHQPQHF.